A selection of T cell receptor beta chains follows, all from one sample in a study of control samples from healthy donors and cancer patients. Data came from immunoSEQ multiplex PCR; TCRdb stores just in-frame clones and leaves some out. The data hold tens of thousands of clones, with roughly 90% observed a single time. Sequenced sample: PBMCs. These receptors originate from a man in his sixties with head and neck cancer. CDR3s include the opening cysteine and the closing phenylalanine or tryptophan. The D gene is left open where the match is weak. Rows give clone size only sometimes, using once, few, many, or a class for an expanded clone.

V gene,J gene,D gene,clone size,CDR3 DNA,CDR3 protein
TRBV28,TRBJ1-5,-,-,TGTGCCAGCAGGCATCACAGGGTGAGCAATCAGCCCCAGCATTTT,CASRHHRVSNQPQHF
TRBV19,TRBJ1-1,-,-,TGTGCCAGTAGACCAACCAGGGATAACACTGAAGCTTTCTTT,CASRPTRDNTEAFF
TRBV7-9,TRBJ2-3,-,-,TGTGCCAGCAGCATTAGCGGTACGGCAGATACGCAGTATTTT,CASSISGTADTQYF
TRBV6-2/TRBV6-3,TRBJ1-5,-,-,TGTGCCAGCAGTTACCCTGGACGGAGGAGCAATCAGCCCCAGCATTTT,CASSYPGRRSNQPQHF
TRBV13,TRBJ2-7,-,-,TGTGCCAGCAGTCGGGACAAAACCTACGAGCAGTACTTC,CASSRDKTYEQYF
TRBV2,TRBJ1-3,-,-,TGTGCCAGCAGCCCCACAGGGTCTGATGGAAACACCATATATTTT,CASSPTGSDGNTIYF
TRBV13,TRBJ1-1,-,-,TGTGCCAGCAGCTTAGGGCAGTGGACCACTGAAGCTTTCTTT,CASSLGQWTTEAFF
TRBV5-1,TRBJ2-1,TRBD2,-,TGCGCCAGCAGCCTTTCTAGCGGGAGCAACAATGAGCAGTTCTTC,CASSLSSGSNNEQFF
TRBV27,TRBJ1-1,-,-,TGTGCCAGCAGGCCCGGGGGAGGTGCTGAAGCTTTCTTT,CASRPGGGAEAFF
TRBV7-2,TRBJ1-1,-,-,TGTGCCAGCAGCTTAGTAGTCAGAGGGACAGAAGCTTTCTTT,CASSLVVRGTEAFF
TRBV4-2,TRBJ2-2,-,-,TGTGCCAGCAGCCAAGACTCGGGGTTCGCCGGGGAGCTGTTTTTT,CASSQDSGFAGELFF
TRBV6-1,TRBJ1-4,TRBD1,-,TGTGCCAGCAGTGAAGCAAGACAGGGGGGAAAACTGTTTTTT,CASSEARQGGKLFF
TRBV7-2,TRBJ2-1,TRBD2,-,TGTGCCAGCAGCCGTAATCCCGGGACTAGCGGGAGAGGCAATGAGCAGTTCTTC,CASSRNPGTSGRGNEQFF
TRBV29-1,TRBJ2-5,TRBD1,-,TGCAGCGTTGAAGGGGGGACAGAAGAGACCCAGTACTTC,CSVEGGTEETQYF
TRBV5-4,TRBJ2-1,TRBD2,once,TGTGCCAGCAGCTTTAAGCGGGGGGCAATAAACAATGAGCAGTTCTTC,CASSFKRGAINNEQFF
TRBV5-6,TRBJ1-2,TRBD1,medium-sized,TGTGCCAGCAGCTTGGTCGCAGGGGGTGCAGGTGGCTACACCTTC,CASSLVAGGAGGYTF
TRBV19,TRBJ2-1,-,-,TGTGCCAGTAGTATAGCAGTCTTAACTTTCAATGAGCAGTTCTTC,CASSIAVLTFNEQFF
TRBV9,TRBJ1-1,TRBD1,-,TGTGCCAGCAGCGTAGATTCGGGACAGGGGGCGTTAGCTTTCTTT,CASSVDSGQGALAFF